This TCR beta chain was found in a study of cytomegalovirus exposure and HLA in healthy donors. The donors were members of the validation cohort comprising about 130 subjects, separate from the roughly 730-subject first cohort. With 4 bases removed from V and 5 bases from J, the gap between germline ends came to 10 bases. The CDR3 length is 13 residues. Germline CDR1 is MGHRA and CDR2 is YSYEKL. Study results and limitations: Reportedly, cytomegalovirus status was diagnosed with high sensitivity and specificity. In the 90 to 150 validation repertoires, about 94% of cluster scores exceeded 0, per a later analysis. The investigators catalogued 150 to 200 TCR beta chains as cytomegalovirus-associated.

Some clones are missing from TCRdb's copy, which holds only in-frame ones; the method was immunoSEQ multiplex PCR. Of some 170,000 clones in the sample, about 87% were seen once. Remarks on this clone: Its matching antigen is unknown.

V is TRBV4-1 and J is TRBJ2-3, with D unclear. The source of this sequence is a woman in her 30s in good health and CMV-seronegative. Sequenced material: PBMCs. Here the CDR3 reads CASSLTSGDTQYF. The CDR3 DNA follows: TGCGCCAGCAGCCTGACATCAGGAGATACGCAGTATTTT.